These 23 T cell receptor beta chains share one sample of origin, sequenced in a study of control samples from healthy donors and cancer patients. Clones were read by immunoSEQ multiplex PCR, and TCRdb kept only the in-frame ones, dropping some. The profile shows around 120,000 clones, about 93% of them singletons. Sequenced input: blood. These receptors came from a man aged 25 to 45 in good health.

The chain couples TRBV7-9 to TRBJ2-7; possible D gene TRBD2, 5 bases. V was shortened by 4 bases and J by 3 bases, with 10 bases between the two germline ends. Germline V lookup: CDR1 SEHNR, CDR2 FQNEAQ (reference sequence). There are 13 residues in the CDR3. In DNA, the CDR3 is TGTGCCAGCAGCTCCCGGACTGTCTACGAGCAGTACTTC. Its translation: CASSSRTVYEQYF.

The chain combines TRBV11-2 with TRBJ2-7; tentatively, D is TRBD1 (5 bases). Trimming took 0 bases from V and 5 from J, leaving 14 bases between them. Germline assignment: CDR1 SGHAT and CDR2 FQNNGV. This CDR3 comprises 15 residues. For the CDR3, the DNA is TGTGCCAGCAGCTTAGATTACGCCGTGGGGCACGAGCAGTACGTC. It encodes CASSLDYAVGHEQYV.

The rearrangement uses TRBV5-1 and TRBJ1-2; 12 bases fit TRBD1. V dropped 4 bases and J dropped 7; count of bases not matched to a gene: 5. CDR3 length: 14 amino acids. Germline CDR1 SGHRS, CDR2 YFSETQ. CDR3 sequence (DNA): TGCGCCAGCAGCGCGGGACAGGGGGCTGCTGGCTACACCTTC. Protein sequence: CASSAGQGAAGYTF.

This chain links TRBV24-1 with TRBJ1-5; D gene ambiguous. Germline values: CDR1 KGHDR, CDR2 SFDVKD. Trimming cost V 4 bases and J 3 bases, with 12 bases left between them. The CDR3 has 15 amino acids. The CDR3 reads CATSDSGENNQPQHF. CDR3 bases: TGTGCCACCAGTGACTCCGGGGAGAACAATCAGCCCCAGCATTTT.

The chain combines TRBV28 with TRBJ2-3, with unresolved D. In germline, CDR1 is MDHEN, CDR2 SYDVKM. Trimming cost V 8 bases and J 0 bases, with 12 bases left between them. The CDR3 is 14 residues long. CDR3: CASLDDRSTDTQYF. Written as DNA, the CDR3 is TGTGCCAGCCTAGACGATCGTAGCACAGATACGCAGTATTTT.

This chain connects TRBV6-5 to TRBJ1-2, with TRBD1 matching over 8 bases. The CDR3 spans 14 residues. J was trimmed by 2 bases and V by 2 bases; bases with no gene match: 1. Germline loops: CDR1 MNHEY, CDR2 SVGAGI. CDR3 sequence (DNA): TGTGCCAGCAGTTACGGACAGGGAAACTATGGCTACACCTTC. It codes for CASSYGQGNYGYTF.

Details on this clone: The same CDR3 arises from other DNA sequences in this sample as well. This chain links TRBV30 with TRBJ1-2; no definite D call. Trimming stripped 2 bases from V and 4 bases from J, with 8 bases between. CDR1 is GTSNPN, CDR2 SVGIG, per germline (reference sequence). The CDR3 consists of 12 residues. The CDR3 region is CAWSSRLYGYTF. For the CDR3, the DNA is TGTGCCTGGAGTTCCCGGCTCTATGGCTACACCTTC.

The chain carries TRBV19 and TRBJ2-3; 11 bases are a match to TRBD2. Trimming cost V 6 bases and J 1 base; bases outside gene matches: 6. CDR1 is LNHDA and CDR2 is SQIVND in the germline V gene (reference sequence). The CDR3 totals 16 residues. CDR3 nucleotides: TGTGCCAGTAGCCTACTAGCGGGGGCTCGCACAGATACGCAGTATTTT. This sequence encodes CASSLLAGARTDTQYF. The full variable domain, completed using reference TRBV19 and TRBJ2-3, is DGGITQSPKYLFRKEGQNVTLSCEQNLNHDAMYWYRQDPGQGLRLIYYSQIVNDFQKGDIAEGYSVSREKKESFPLTVTSAQKNPTAFYLCASSLLAGARTDTQYFGPGTRLTVL.

The V call is TRBV5-4, the J call TRBJ1-1; D may be TRBD1 (6 bases). Germline CDR1 is SGHNT and CDR2 is YYREEE (reference sequence). V was shortened by 0 bases and J by 1 base, with 10 bases between the two germline ends. This CDR3 has 15 amino acids. CDR3 region: CASSLVDRKNTEAFF. CDR3 nucleotides: TGTGCCAGCAGCTTGGTTGACAGGAAGAACACTGAAGCTTTCTTT.

This clone has just a few counts. The gene calls are TRBV9 and TRBJ2-5; 7 bases agree with TRBD2. Germline assignment: CDR1 SGDLS and CDR2 YYNGEE. V lost 0 bases and J lost 5; bases outside the gene matches: 4. CDR3 length: 14 residues. CDR3 sequence reads: CASSVVLGGETQYF. CDR3 sequence (DNA): TGTGCCAGCAGCGTAGTTCTGGGAGGGGAGACCCAGTACTTC.

CDR3 nucleotide sequence: TGTGCCAGCAGCAAAGCGGGACAGACAGGGCCGGTAGTCGAAGCTTTCTTT. Translation gives CASSKAGQTGPVVEAFF. The J gene is TRBJ1-1, the V gene TRBV21-1; the D call of TRBD1 is as the table states it, not checked on the DNA. TRBV21-1 is marked as a pseudogene. This CDR3 region has 17 residues.

Note on this clone: Other DNA sequences in this sample translate to the same CDR3. V and J are TRBV7-6 and TRBJ2-3; D is unclear. The CDR3 runs 14 residues. Deletions cut 0 bases from V and 2 bases from J, with 6 bases between. Germline loops: CDR1 SGHVS, CDR2 FNYEAQ. The CDR3 spells CASSLAPSTDTQYF. The CDR3 DNA is TGTGCCAGCAGCTTAGCGCCTTCCACAGATACGCAGTATTTT.

This clone occurred a few times. The rearrangement uses TRBV24-1 and TRBJ1-1, with D tentatively TRBD1 (6 bases). Trimming took 9 bases from V and 1 from J, leaving 11 bases between them. This CDR3 has 13 amino acids. The germline V gene has CDR1 KGHDR and CDR2 SFDVKD. The CDR3 nucleotides are TGTGCCACCTCGGTAGGGGGGAACACTGAAGCTTTCTTT. Its protein is CATSVGGNTEAFF.

This clone was seen only once. The chain combines TRBV7-2 with TRBJ2-2; D unclear. The germline CDR1 and CDR2 sequences are SGHTA and FQGNSA. This CDR3 is built from 14 residues. V was trimmed by 1 base and J by 5 bases, leaving 8 bases between them. The CDR3: CASSLESLTGELFF. For the CDR3, the DNA is TGTGCCAGCAGCTTAGAGTCATTAACCGGGGAGCTGTTTTTT.

This chain links TRBV3-1 (or the pseudogene TRBV3-2) with TRBJ2-2; the D gene is possibly TRBD2 (5 bases). This CDR3 is built from 12 residues. Germline values: CDR1 LGHDT, CDR2 YNNKEL (reference sequence). The V and J ends lost 4 bases and 7 bases respectively, with 7 bases between them. In nucleotides, the CDR3 is TGTGCCAGCAGCCTCGGAGGCGGGGAGCTGTTTTTT. Its protein product is CASSLGGGELFF.

This rearrangement joins TRBV21-1 to TRBJ1-1. TRBV21-1 is annotated as a pseudogene. The CDR3 runs to 14 residues. The CDR3 spells CASSKGCVNTEAFF. The CDR3 DNA sequence: TGTGCCAGCAGCAAAGGGTGCGTGAACACTGAAGCTTTCTTT.

In this sample, this clone turned up a few times. The chain employs TRBV11-2 and TRBJ2-7; 8 bases fit TRBD1. CDR1 is SGHAT, CDR2 FQNNGV, per germline. CDR3 length equals 13 residues. The V segment lost 5 bases and the J segment 6 bases; nucleotides outside the gene matches: 6. The CDR3 sequence is CASSPGQGREQYF. CDR3 bases: TGTGCCAGCAGCCCTGGACAGGGTCGCGAGCAGTACTTC.

V gene TRBV5-1 combines with J gene TRBJ1-6, with D possibly matching TRBD1 (5 bases). Trimming removed 2 bases from V and 6 bases from J, with 12 bases in between. This CDR3 has 15 amino acids. Germline CDR1 SGHRS, CDR2 YFSETQ. CDR3 sequence (DNA): TGCGCCAGCAGCTTAATGACAGACCTTAATTCACCCCTCCACTTT. Encoded protein: CASSLMTDLNSPLHF.

The gene calls are TRBV9 and TRBJ2-1; no clear D. Looked up from germline, CDR1 is SGDLS and CDR2 is YYNGEE. The CDR3 loop spans 15 amino acids. Trimming took 4 bases from V and 0 from J, leaving 11 bases between them. The CDR3 loop is CASSSTRYSYNEQFF. The CDR3 nucleotides are TGTGCCAGCAGCTCAACTCGGTACTCCTACAATGAGCAGTTCTTC.

CDR3 in DNA: TGTGCCGTTCTTCAGGGGTGGGACACTGAAGCTTTCTTT. The encoded protein is CAVLQGWDTEAFF. The V gene is TRBV7-9, the J gene TRBJ1-1; a possible D gene is TRBD1 (6 bases). Germline-derived CDR1 and CDR2 are SEHNR and FQNEAQ (reference sequence). Trimming took 11 bases from V and 3 from J, leaving 16 bases between them. CDR3 length: 13 amino acids.

The chain links TRBV12-5 to TRBJ1-1; TRBD1 might be the D (5 bases). Deletions cut 0 bases from V and 4 bases from J, with 15 bases between. The CDR3 covers 16 residues. The V gene's germline CDR1 is LGHNT and CDR2 FRNRAP. CDR3 sequence (DNA): TGTGCTAGTGGTTTGGTTTCCCAGGGCGTGGGCACTGAAGCTTTCTTT. Translated, it gives CASGLVSQGVGTEAFF.

This chain joins TRBV18 and TRBJ2-6, with TRBD2 matching over 8 bases. The CDR3 consists of 17 residues. The V segment lost 3 bases and the J segment 0 bases; nucleotides outside the gene matches: 4. Germline loops: CDR1 KGHSH, CDR2 LQKENI. CDR3 sequence: CASSPFGGASGANVLTF. CDR3 bases: TGTGCCAGCTCACCCTTCGGGGGGGCCTCTGGGGCCAACGTCCTGACTTTC.

Only a few counts were recorded for this clone. This rearrangement joins TRBV14 to TRBJ1-2, with D possibly TRBD1 on 5 matching bases. Germline CDR1 reads SGHDN; CDR2 reads FVKESK. CDR3 length equals 13 residues. V gave up 0 bases and J gave up 4 bases, with 6 bases separating them. The CDR3: CASSQETAYGYTF. The CDR3 nucleotides are TGTGCCAGCAGCCAAGAGACAGCCTATGGCTACACCTTC.